The text below deals with one T cell receptor (beta chain). Its antigen is currently unknown. Per germline, CDR1 SGHNT and CDR2 YENEEA. Trimming at V came to 1 base and at J to 9 bases, leaving 10 bases not matched to a gene. The CDR3 is 16 residues long. This was the immunoSEQ v3 assay. This table comes from immunoSEQ multiplex PCR, and its TCRdb copy is limited to in-frame clones, with some not included. The sample shows fewer than 60,000 clones, 80% to 90% of them seen only once. The entry originates in a study of TIL therapy for anti-PD-1-resistant metastatic lung cancer. The overall study: A few tumors were EGFR-mutant and two were ALK-rearranged. Regarding the study as a whole: TIL clonotype persistence in blood showed no apparent association with response.

Time point denoted: pre-treatment sample, taken before nivolumab and TIL therapy. Patients were adults with stage 4 NSCLC. The receptor was derived from a person aged 25 to 85 with non-small cell lung cancer. This chain connects TRBV11-3 to TRBJ2-1, with 9 bases aligning to TRBD2. The material was blood, obtained at baseline. The CDR3 DNA reads TGTGCCAGCAGCTTAGCTGGCGGGGGGGGTGTAAGTGAGCAGTTCTTC. Translation gives CASSLAGGGGVSEQFF.